This T cell receptor (beta chain) was recovered during a study of CD8+CD57+ T cells in acquired aplastic anemia. The wider study: Isolated CD4+ and CD8+ cells, once sorted, yielded DNA averaging approximately 3 ug.

Study-level findings and limits: Twenty-nine was the count of CD8+ CDR3 sequences that patients shared with controls.

The use of genomic DNA as template underpinned the TCR beta VDJ and CDR3 profiling. A single record per CDR3 protein comes from TCRdb applying MiXCR to the reads. The table shows under 350,000 distinct CDR3 sequences, with 45% to 65% occurring only once. Sequencing was done on patients that had shown CD8+CD57+ cell expansion by flow cytometry. Each patient carried a diagnosis of severe acquired aplastic anemia. Receipt of therapy had not occurred in any patient by the time of blood sampling. Turning to this clonotype: What it recognizes is unknown.

The CDR3 consists of 15 residues. Trimming pared 1 base from V and 8 bases from J, leaving 14 bases between. Germline V gene sequence: CDR1 MGHDK, CDR2 SYGVNS. The clonotype originates from a human donor with aplastic anemia. Sequenced input: sorted CD4+, CD8+, or CD8+CD57+ T cells (not recorded which) from PBMCs. V gene TRBV25-1 combines with J gene TRBJ1-4, with D tentatively TRBD1 (5 bases). CDR3 in amino acids: CASSEWGRGREKLFF. In DNA, the CDR3 is TGTGCCAGCAGTGAATGGGGCAGAGGGCGAGAAAAACTGTTTTTT.